The present TCR beta chain was sequenced within a study of T cell responses to AZD1222 COVID-19 vaccine. Across the whole study: Investigators merged groups given second doses at roughly 4 or roughly 12 weeks.

General study points: Vaccine-associated CD4 TCRs ranged over spike, dominating at 160-218 and 743-854. Clonal diversity was possibly underestimated, and the donors were mostly white British, with more females.

The V gene lost 5 bases and the J gene lost 8 bases, with 22 bases spanning the gap. The CDR3 length is 16 residues. The germline V gene encodes CDR1 SEHNR and CDR2 FQNEAQ (reference sequence). Assay: immunoSEQ multiplex PCR; the TCRdb copy retains only in-frame clones and omits some. The sample carries 120,000 or so clones, around 91% recorded once. Comments on this clone: Antigen unknown.

The source is an adult in good health. The source material was peripheral blood, sampled on day 0 of AZD1222 vaccination. The chain carries TRBV7-9 and TRBJ2-1; D might be TRBD2 (5 bases). CDR3 sequence: CASSPGTRGGFHEQFF. In nucleotides, the CDR3 is TGTGCCAGCAGCCCTGGCACTAGAGGAGGATTCCATGAGCAGTTCTTC.